This T cell receptor beta chain is drawn from a study of radiotherapy plus CTLA-4 blockade in lung cancer (dated by TCRdb to between 2018 and 2020). Regarding the research as a whole: Among the enrolled patients, under 20% had an objective response, and 31% reached disease control.

The study tested focal radiation therapy combined with CTLA-4 blockade (ipilimumab) in patients with chemo-refractory metastatic non-small-cell lung cancer. The germline V gene provides CDR1 WSHSY and CDR2 SAAADI. The junction carries 9 bases between V and J, which are trimmed by 3 bases and 3 bases respectively. Inclusive of the bounding cysteine and phenylalanine, the CDR3 is 14 residues long. Just CDR3 DNA is preserved here, 42 bases in frame from base 1. The library was prepared using the immunoSEQ multiplex PCR assay. TCRdb limited this immuneACCESS table to in-frame rearrangements with V and J called. A share of clones is missing; checked studies link under half to unresolved V genes, and the rest is unexplained. Within this sample are 95,000 to 150,000 clones, with 70% to 90% of them counted one time only. The top ten hold just under 7% of the sample. About this clone: No cognate antigen has been identified for it. No much larger clonotype is one base removed from it; base qualities were not supplied.

Findings and caveats that apply to the study as a whole: Increased serum interferon-beta after radiation, together with early dynamic changes in blood T cell clones, were reported to be the strongest predictors of response. After treatment with radiotherapy and ipilimumab, TCR clones that originated in tumors expanded in peripheral blood.

The TCR sequence derives from a human donor with non-small cell lung cancer that progressed on radiotherapy plus ipilimumab. Here the chain combines TRBV10-2 and TRBJ1-5; confidence is insufficient to name the D gene. The sample was peripheral blood, taken from a patient treated with radiotherapy plus ipilimumab. DNA sequence: TGCGCCAGCAGTGACCGGCCGATCAATCAGCCCCAGCATTTT. Translation gives CASSDRPINQPQHF.